This T cell receptor beta chain was captured by sequencing in a study of T cells in localized non-small cell lung cancer. Study-wide findings and caveats: Paired adjacent lung recovered a median roughly 60 of the top 100 tumor clones. T cell clonality was highest in uninvolved adjacent lung, above tumor. Heterogeneity remains possible, as sequencing covered one tumor region only. Elevated blood T cell density was associated with longer overall survival.

Trimming took 0 bases from V and 6 from J; bases not matched to a gene: 6. CDR1 is SGHRS and CDR2 is YFSETQ in the germline V gene. CDR3 length equals 15 residues. To note about this clone: The antigen remains undetermined.

Method: immunoSEQ multiplex PCR; TCRdb's copy keeps in-frame clones and lacks some. The repertoire holds 60,000 to 65,000 clones, approximately 87% seen once, with just under 2% in the top ten. This sequence joins TRBV5-1 and TRBJ1-5, with 7 bases fitting TRBD1. The receptor was derived from a woman between 35 and 70 years old with stage I lung adenocarcinoma. The input for sequencing was peripheral blood, taken before any cancer treatment. The chain's CDR3 is CASSLEGARSQPQHF. The CDR3 region has the DNA TGCGCCAGCAGCTTGGAGGGGGCACGTAGTCAGCCCCAGCATTTT. The entire variable domain, with the rest obtained from reference TRBV5-1 and TRBJ1-5, is as follows: KAGVTQTPRYLIKTRGQQVTLSCSPISGHRSVSWYQQTPGQGLQFLFEYFSETQRNKGNFPGRFSGRQFSNSRSEMNVSTLELGDSALYLCASSLEGARSQPQHFGDGTRLSIL.